Listed below are T cell receptor beta chains from one sample, sequenced in a study of vaccination effects on CD4 cells after COVID-19. These receptors are not linked to any known antigen. Data came from immunoSEQ multiplex PCR; TCRdb stores just in-frame clones and leaves some out. This table has approximately 45,000 clones, more than 75% appearing once. The sample consisted of CD4+ T cells from PBMCs cultured without peptide, taken before COVID-19 vaccination. These receptors all stem from a human donor who had a prior SARS-CoV-2 infection. Both conserved end residues are part of each CDR3. A D gene is named only where the DNA matches it firmly. Not every row has a clone size; where given, it reads once, few, many or a size class.

v_gene,j_gene,abundance,d_gene,CDR3aa,CDR3nt
TRBV6-2/TRBV6-3,TRBJ1-4,-,-,CASSPGRTYEKLFF,TGTGCCAGCAGCCCAGGCCGGACATATGAAAAACTGTTTTTT
TRBV16,TRBJ2-7,-,TRBD1,CASSQVSGGQGANYEQYF,TGTGCCAGCAGCCAAGTCTCTGGAGGGCAGGGGGCGAACTACGAGCAGTACTTC
TRBV10-2,TRBJ1-1,-,-,CASSANRVGTEAFF,TGCGCCAGCAGTGCGAACAGGGTTGGGACTGAAGCTTTCTTT
TRBV30,TRBJ2-7,-,TRBD1,CAWSGPGDRASSYEQYF,TGTGCCTGGAGTGGACCCGGCGACAGGGCTAGCTCCTACGAGCAGTACTTC
TRBV24-1,TRBJ2-5,once,TRBD2,CATSDFGRASQETQYF,TGTGCCACCAGTGATTTCGGGAGGGCCTCCCAAGAGACCCAGTACTTC
TRBV28,TRBJ2-3,-,TRBD2,CVSSLFSRFSGRGTDTQYF,TGTGTCAGCAGTTTATTCTCGCGGTTTAGCGGGAGGGGCACAGATACGCAGTATTTT
TRBV18,TRBJ1-2,few,-,CASSPQGIYYGYTF,TGTGCCAGCTCACCACAGGGGATTTACTATGGCTACACCTTC
TRBV6-6,TRBJ2-5,few,TRBD2,CASSLAGGTQETQYF,TGTGCCAGCAGTTTAGCGGGAGGTACCCAAGAGACCCAGTACTTC
TRBV11-1,TRBJ1-1,-,TRBD1,CASSAGQGAKAFF,TGTGCCAGCAGCGCAGGACAGGGGGCGAAAGCTTTCTTT
TRBV2,TRBJ2-7,once,TRBD2,CASRRLAGVEYEQYF,TGTGCCAGCAGGCGACTAGCGGGAGTAGAGTACGAGCAGTACTTC
TRBV9,TRBJ1-2,few,-,CASSVEVALGGYTF,TGTGCCAGCAGCGTAGAGGTTGCCTTGGGGGGCTACACCTTC
TRBV7-8,TRBJ2-7,once,TRBD2,CASSLQGLAGGEQYF,TGTGCCAGCAGCTTACAGGGACTAGCGGGAGGAGAGCAGTACTTC
TRBV10-3,TRBJ1-5,-,-,CATAGTVPDNQPQHF,TGTGCCACCGCAGGAACAGTACCAGACAATCAGCCCCAGCATTTT
TRBV5-1,TRBJ2-4,-,TRBD1,CASSTSTGEGIQYF,TGCGCCAGCAGCACATCGACAGGGGAAGGCATTCAGTACTTC
TRBV10-3,TRBJ2-7,-,-,CASPPARGYEQYF,TGTGCCTCTCCTCCGGCACGGGGGTACGAGCAGTACTTC
TRBV28,TRBJ2-1,-,TRBD2,CASSLFGTSGNNEQFF,TGTGCCAGCAGCTTATTCGGGACTAGCGGAAACAATGAGCAGTTCTTC
TRBV5-4,TRBJ1-2,-,-,CASSRDSTIGYGYTF,TGTGCCAGCAGCCGGGACTCCACAATAGGGTATGGCTACACCTTC
TRBV2,TRBJ2-7,-,-,CASSPRGTYEQYF,TGTGCCAGCAGTCCCCGGGGGACGTACGAGCAGTACTTC
TRBV4-2,TRBJ2-2,few,TRBD2,CASSPPGLAANTGELFF,TGTGCCAGCAGCCCACCGGGACTAGCGGCGAACACCGGGGAGCTGTTTTTT
TRBV7-9,TRBJ2-7,-,TRBD2,CASSWGPSGYSREQYF,TGTGCCAGCAGCTGGGGGCCTAGCGGGTACTCTCGCGAGCAGTACTTC
TRBV6-5,TRBJ1-4,-,-,CASGYAATNEKLFF,TGTGCCAGCGGGTATGCTGCAACTAATGAAAAACTGTTTTTT
TRBV27,TRBJ1-6,-,-,CASSLEGNPGSPLHF,TGTGCCAGCAGTTTAGAGGGGAACCCAGGTTCACCCCTCCACTTT
TRBV18,TRBJ2-3,-,-,CASSPLTVGGGNTDTQYF,TGTGCCAGCTCACCCCTCACCGTCGGGGGAGGAAACACAGATACGCAGTATTTT
TRBV7-8,TRBJ2-5,-,-,CASSLGVVETQYF,TGTGCCAGCAGCTTAGGAGTCGTCGAGACCCAGTACTTC
TRBV2,TRBJ2-7,-,-,CASSKAELSYEQYF,TGTGCCAGCAGTAAAGCAGAGCTCTCCTACGAGCAGTACTTC
TRBV2,TRBJ2-5,few,-,CASSRERQETQYF,TGTGCCAGCAGTAGGGAGCGACAAGAGACCCAGTACTTC
TRBV6-5,TRBJ2-7,-,-,CASSRGRMMYEQYF,TGTGCCAGCAGTAGGGGCCGGATGATGTACGAGCAGTACTTC
TRBV19,TRBJ2-4,-,TRBD2,CASTPGGGLAKNIQYF,TGTGCCAGTACCCCGGGGGGGGGACTAGCCAAAAACATTCAGTACTTC
TRBV6-2/TRBV6-3,TRBJ1-1,-,-,CASSYSRGADTEAFF,TGTGCCAGCAGTTACTCCCGGGGGGCAGACACTGAAGCTTTCTTT
TRBV5-1,TRBJ1-1,-,-,CASSFDSMNTEAFF,TGCGCCAGCAGCTTTGATTCAATGAACACTGAAGCTTTCTTT
TRBV5-1,TRBJ2-3,-,-,CASSLLGSVISGTDTQYF,TGCGCCAGCAGCTTGTTGGGTTCGGTGATTTCGGGCACAGATACGCAGTATTTT
TRBV5-1,TRBJ1-6,-,-,CASSASGYTNSPLHF,TGCGCCAGCAGCGCCTCCGGTTACACTAATTCACCCCTCCACTTT
TRBV5-1,TRBJ2-1,-,TRBD2,CASSAGTSGEQFF,TGCGCCAGCAGCGCCGGGACTAGTGGTGAGCAGTTCTTC
TRBV2,TRBJ1-4,-,-,CASSGGLTNEKLFF,TGTGCCAGCAGTGGCGGATTAACTAATGAAAAACTGTTTTTT
TRBV2,TRBJ2-3,-,-,CASRNGPTDTQYF,TGTGCCAGCAGAAACGGACCGACAGATACGCAGTATTTT
TRBV4-2,TRBJ2-3,once,-,CASSQDLSATDTQYF,TGTGCCAGCAGCCAAGATCTTTCGGCCACAGATACGCAGTATTTT
TRBV19,TRBJ2-1,once,-,CASSMSAGRQFF,TGTGCCAGTAGTATGTCCGCGGGTCGGCAGTTCTTC
TRBV2,TRBJ1-2,once,TRBD1,CASSEAKTGDYGYTF,TGTGCCAGCAGTGAAGCCAAGACAGGGGACTATGGCTACACCTTC
TRBV5-1,TRBJ2-7,-,-,CASSLEGGTYEQYF,TGCGCCAGCAGCTTGGAGGGCGGAACCTACGAGCAGTACTTC
TRBV27,TRBJ1-5,-,-,CASSLLGSTSSQPQHF,TGTGCCAGCAGTTTATTAGGCAGCACCTCGTCTCAGCCCCAGCATTTT
TRBV3-1/TRBV3-2,TRBJ2-4,-,-,CASSQAPRVRRIKPIVAKNIQYF,TGTGCCAGCAGCCAAGCGCCCCGCGTCCGGCGGATAAAACCTATAGTAGCCAAAAACATTCAGTACTTC
TRBV6-5,TRBJ1-6,-,-,CASSRGQTSNSPLHF,TGTGCCAGCAGCCGCGGACAGACAAGTAATTCACCCCTCCACTTT
TRBV4-2,TRBJ1-3,few,-,CASSQDLGAGNTIYF,TGTGCCAGCAGCCAAGATCTAGGGGCCGGAAACACCATATATTTT
TRBV19,TRBJ1-1,-,-,CASSRDSTEAFF,TGTGCCAGTAGCCGAGACAGCACTGAAGCTTTCTTT
TRBV7-3,TRBJ2-2,-,-,CASSRQGRAGELFF,TGTGCCAGCAGCCGACAGGGGAGGGCCGGGGAGCTGTTTTTT
TRBV3-1/TRBV3-2,TRBJ1-1,-,-,CASSRQPTMNTEAFF,TGTGCCAGCAGCCGGCAGCCGACTATGAACACTGAAGCTTTCTTT
TRBV6-5,TRBJ1-2,-,TRBD1,CASSYTGTGGYYGYTF,TGTGCCAGCAGTTACACTGGGACAGGGGGTTACTATGGCTACACCTTC
TRBV3-1/TRBV3-2,TRBJ2-5,-,TRBD1,CASSQRTGQETQYF,TGTGCCAGCAGCCAAAGGACAGGGCAAGAGACCCAGTACTTC
TRBV4-2,TRBJ1-4,-,-,CASSQDGPRQANEKLFF,TGTGCCAGCAGCCAAGATGGTCCCAGACAGGCTAATGAAAAACTGTTTTTT
TRBV4-2,TRBJ1-2,-,TRBD1,CASSPRTGENYGYTF,TGTGCCAGCAGCCCGCGGACAGGGGAAAACTATGGCTACACCTTC
TRBV5-6,TRBJ2-5,-,-,CASSLGPGWETQYF,TGTGCCAGCAGCTTGGGGCCGGGATGGGAGACCCAGTACTTC
TRBV9,TRBJ2-1,-,-,CASSVGGASLSDPNEQFF,TGTGCCAGCAGCGTAGGCGGGGCTAGCTTGTCCGACCCCAATGAGCAGTTCTTC
TRBV5-1,TRBJ2-2,-,-,CASSRSGYTGELFF,TGCGCCAGCAGCCGCTCTGGGTACACCGGGGAGCTGTTTTTT
TRBV5-1,TRBJ2-1,few,-,CASSLVAVSSYNEQFF,TGCGCCAGCAGCTTGGTGGCTGTTAGCTCCTACAATGAGCAGTTCTTC
TRBV2,TRBJ1-1,-,-,CASSSEPNTEAFF,TGTGCCAGCAGTTCTGAGCCTAACACTGAAGCTTTCTTT
TRBV9,TRBJ2-3,few,-,CASSRLQDTQYF,TGTGCCAGCAGCCGACTTCAAGATACGCAGTATTTT
TRBV9,TRBJ2-3,few,-,CASSLQQDTQYF,TGTGCCAGCAGCCTCCAGCAAGATACGCAGTATTTT
TRBV4-3,TRBJ2-5,-,TRBD2,CASSQVWASSGRGETQYF,TGCGCCAGCAGCCAAGTGTGGGCCTCTAGCGGGAGAGGAGAGACCCAGTACTTC
TRBV29-1,TRBJ1-1,-,TRBD1,CSVSPGTGSWTEAFF,TGCAGCGTCTCACCCGGGACAGGGAGTTGGACTGAAGCTTTCTTT